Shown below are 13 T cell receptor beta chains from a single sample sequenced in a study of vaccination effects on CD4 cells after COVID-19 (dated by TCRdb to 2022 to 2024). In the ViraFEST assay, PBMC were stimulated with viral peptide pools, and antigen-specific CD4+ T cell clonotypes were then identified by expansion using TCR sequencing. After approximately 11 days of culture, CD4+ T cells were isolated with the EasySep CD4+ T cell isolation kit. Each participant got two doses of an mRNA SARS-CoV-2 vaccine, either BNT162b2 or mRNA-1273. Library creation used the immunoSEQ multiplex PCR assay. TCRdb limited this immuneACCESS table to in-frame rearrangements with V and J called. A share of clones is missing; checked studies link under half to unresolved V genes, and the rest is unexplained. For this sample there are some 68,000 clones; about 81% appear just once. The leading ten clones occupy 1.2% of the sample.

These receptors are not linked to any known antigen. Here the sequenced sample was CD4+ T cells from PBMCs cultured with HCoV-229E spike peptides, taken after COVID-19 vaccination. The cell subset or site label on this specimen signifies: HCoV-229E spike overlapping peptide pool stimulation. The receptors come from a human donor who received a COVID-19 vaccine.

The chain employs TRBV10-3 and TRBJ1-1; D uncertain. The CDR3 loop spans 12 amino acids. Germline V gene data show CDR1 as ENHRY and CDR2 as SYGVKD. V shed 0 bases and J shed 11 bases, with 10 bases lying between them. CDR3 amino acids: CAISESQAAAFF. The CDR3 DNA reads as TGTGCCATCAGTGAGTCCCAGGCGGCCGCTTTCTTT.

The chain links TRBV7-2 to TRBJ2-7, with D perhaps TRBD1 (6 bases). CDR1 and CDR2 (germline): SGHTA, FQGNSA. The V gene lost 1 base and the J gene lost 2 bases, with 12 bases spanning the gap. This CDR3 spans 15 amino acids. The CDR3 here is CASSLGRGQTYEQYV. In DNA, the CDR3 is TGTGCCAGCAGCTTAGGCAGGGGTCAAACCTACGAGCAGTACGTC.

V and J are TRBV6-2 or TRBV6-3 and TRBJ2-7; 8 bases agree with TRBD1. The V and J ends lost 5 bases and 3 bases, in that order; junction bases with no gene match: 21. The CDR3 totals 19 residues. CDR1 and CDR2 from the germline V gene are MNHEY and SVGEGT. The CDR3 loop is CASSPKPRTGMGWDYEQYV. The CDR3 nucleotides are TGTGCCAGCAGTCCAAAGCCCCGGACAGGGATGGGTTGGGACTACGAGCAGTACGTC.

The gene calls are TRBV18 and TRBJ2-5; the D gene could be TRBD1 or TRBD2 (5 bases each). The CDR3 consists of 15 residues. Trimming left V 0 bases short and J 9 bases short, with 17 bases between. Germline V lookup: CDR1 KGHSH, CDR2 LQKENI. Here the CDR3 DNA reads TGTGCCAGCTCACCACCCTCCGAGGGACCGACGGCCCAGTACTTC. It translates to CASSPPSEGPTAQYF. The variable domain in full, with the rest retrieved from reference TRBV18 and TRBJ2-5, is NAGVMQNPRHLVRRRGQEARLRCSPMKGHSHVYWYRQLPEEGLKFMVYLQKENIIDESGMPKERFSAEFPKEGPSILRIQQVVRGDSAAYFCASSPPSEGPTAQYFGPGTRLLVL.

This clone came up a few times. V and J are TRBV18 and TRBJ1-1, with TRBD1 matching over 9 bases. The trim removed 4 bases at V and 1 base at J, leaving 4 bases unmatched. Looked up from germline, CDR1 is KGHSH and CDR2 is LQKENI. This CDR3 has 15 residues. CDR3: CASSLGGQGNTEAFF. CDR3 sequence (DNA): TGTGCCAGCTCACTAGGGGGACAGGGGAACACTGAAGCTTTCTTT.

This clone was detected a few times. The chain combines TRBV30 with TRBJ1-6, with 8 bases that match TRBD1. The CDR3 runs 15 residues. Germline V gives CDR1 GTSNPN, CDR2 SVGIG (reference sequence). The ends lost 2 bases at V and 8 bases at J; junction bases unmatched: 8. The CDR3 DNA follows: TGTGCCTGGAGTCGCCAGGGGGCATGGGATTCACCCCTCCACTTT. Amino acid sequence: CAWSRQGAWDSPLHF.

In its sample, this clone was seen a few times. The CDR3 loop is CASSTPRQGGEQNYGYTF. The CDR3 DNA is TGTGCCAGCAGCACCCCACGACAGGGAGGCGAGCAGAACTATGGCTACACCTTC. The chain is built from TRBV7-9 and TRBJ1-2; 7 bases align to TRBD1. Germline values: CDR1 SEHNR, CDR2 FQNEAQ (reference sequence). The V gene end was trimmed by 5 bases and the J gene end by 2 bases; junction bases not matched to a gene: 17. This CDR3 has 18 amino acids.

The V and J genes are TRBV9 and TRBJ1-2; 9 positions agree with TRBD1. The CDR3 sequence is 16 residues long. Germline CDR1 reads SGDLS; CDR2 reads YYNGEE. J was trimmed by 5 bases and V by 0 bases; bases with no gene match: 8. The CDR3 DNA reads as TGTGCCAGCAGCGTAGACGGGACAGGGATTACTTATGGCTACACCTTC. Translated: CASSVDGTGITYGYTF.

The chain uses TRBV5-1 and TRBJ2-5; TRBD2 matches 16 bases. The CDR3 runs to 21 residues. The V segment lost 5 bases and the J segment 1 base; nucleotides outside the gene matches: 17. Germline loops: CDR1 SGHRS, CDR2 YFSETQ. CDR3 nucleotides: TGCGCCAGCAGTTACACTCTTCCGGGACTAGCGGGGGGGCCGGGCCAAGAGACCCAGTACTTC. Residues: CASSYTLPGLAGGPGQETQYF.

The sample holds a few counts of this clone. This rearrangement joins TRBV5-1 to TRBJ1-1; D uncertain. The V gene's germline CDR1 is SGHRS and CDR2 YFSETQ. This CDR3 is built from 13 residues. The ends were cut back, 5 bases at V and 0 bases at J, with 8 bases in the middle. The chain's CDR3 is CASSQNLNTEAFF. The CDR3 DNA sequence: TGCGCCAGCAGTCAGAACTTGAACACTGAAGCTTTCTTT. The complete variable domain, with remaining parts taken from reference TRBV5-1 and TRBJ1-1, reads KAGVTQTPRYLIKTRGQQVTLSCSPISGHRSVSWYQQTPGQGLQFLFEYFSETQRNKGNFPGRFSGRQFSNSRSEMNVSTLELGDSALYLCASSQNLNTEAFFGQGTRLTVV.

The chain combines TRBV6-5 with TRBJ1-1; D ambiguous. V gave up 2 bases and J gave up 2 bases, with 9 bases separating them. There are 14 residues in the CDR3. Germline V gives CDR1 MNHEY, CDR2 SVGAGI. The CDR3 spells CASSYGQLNTEAFF. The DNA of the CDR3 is TGTGCCAGCAGTTACGGGCAACTAAACACTGAAGCTTTCTTT.

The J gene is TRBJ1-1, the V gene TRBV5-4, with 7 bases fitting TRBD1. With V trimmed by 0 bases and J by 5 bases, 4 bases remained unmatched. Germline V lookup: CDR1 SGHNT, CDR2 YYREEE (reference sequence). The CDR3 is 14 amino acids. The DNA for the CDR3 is TGTGCCAGCAGCTTGGAACAGGGGAAAACTGAAGCTTTCTTT. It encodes CASSLEQGKTEAFF.

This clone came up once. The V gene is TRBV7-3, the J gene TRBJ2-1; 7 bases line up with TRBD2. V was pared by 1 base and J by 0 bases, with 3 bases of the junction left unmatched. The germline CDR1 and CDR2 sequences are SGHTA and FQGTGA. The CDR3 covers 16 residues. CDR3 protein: CASSLMGGSSYNEQFF. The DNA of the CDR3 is TGTGCCAGCAGCTTAATGGGAGGGAGCTCCTACAATGAGCAGTTCTTC.